This entry features one T cell receptor beta chain sequence. Germline CDR1 reads SGHNT; CDR2 reads YYREEE (reference sequence). Between the trimmed V and J ends, which lost 1 base and 6 bases, there was a span of 17 bases. The CDR3 extends over 15 amino acids. This record comes from a study of blood T cell repertoires in COVID-19. The wider study: Sources were T cells, B-cell-depleted T cells, or PBMCs; the material itself was cDNA or gDNA.

Seattle patients were enrolled while actively infected and followed longitudinally. Authors' analysis steps: Using reference gene primer amplification, nucleated cell counts were estimated. TCRdb keeps only in-frame clones here, not all; method: immunoSEQ multiplex PCR. Clone size and the V and J calls come from that table; the DNA yielded D and trimming. Of about 250,000 clones listed, roughly 84% are singletons. This rearrangement joins TRBV5-4 to TRBJ2-7, with D perhaps matching TRBD1 (5 bases). This clonotype was obtained from a person in their 70s with COVID-19, enrolled during active disease. The sample taken for sequencing was peripheral blood. The CDR3, as DNA: TGTGCCAGCAGCTTGAAAGCAGGGAAAGGATCCGAGCAGTACTTC. Its protein is CASSLKAGKGSEQYF.